This record concerns one T cell receptor beta chain sequence. These data are taken from a study of technical replicates of blood from a few donors. The CDR3 runs 14 residues. The ends were cut back, 2 bases at V and 3 bases at J, with 11 bases in the middle. From germline, CDR1 is SGHAT and CDR2 FQNNGV. TCRdb keeps only in-frame clones here, not all; method: immunoSEQ multiplex PCR. This sample has tens of thousands of clones, with 90% to 95% found just once. Sequencing was carried out using T cells isolated from PBMCs. The chain recombines TRBV11-2 with TRBJ2-7; weak D call: TRBD1 (6 bases). The receptor was derived from a human donor in good health. The CDR3 nucleotides read TGTGCCAGCAGCTTAATACAGGGTCTCTACGAGCAGTACTTC. Protein sequence: CASSLIQGLYEQYF.